The entry below gives a single TCR beta chain sequence along with its context. Antigen: not known. Produced via immunoSEQ multiplex PCR; TCRdb's table is partial and in-frame only. The sample has about 21,000 clones, about four fifths seen once. This entry comes from a study of T cell responses to AZD1222 COVID-19 vaccine. Study conclusions and caveats: Reports say nearly half of spike-specific TCRs go after unmutated variant regions.

V shed 0 bases and J shed 7 bases, with 11 bases lying between them. From germline, CDR1 is SGHRS and CDR2 YFSETQ. This CDR3 contains 15 residues. The input for sequencing was peripheral blood, taken 28 days after the second AZD1222 dose. V gene TRBV5-1 combines with J gene TRBJ1-6; the D is unclear. The TCR was taken from an adult who received the AZD1222 COVID-19 vaccine. CDR3: CASSLAIGQNSPLHF. CDR3 nucleotide sequence: TGCGCCAGCAGCTTGGCCATAGGGCAAAATTCACCCCTCCACTTT.